This T cell receptor beta chain was recorded in a study of blood T cell repertoires in COVID-19. Produced via immunoSEQ multiplex PCR; TCRdb's table is partial and in-frame only. Of 280,000 or so clones in the sample, over 75% were seen once. Germline CDR1 is LNHDA and CDR2 is SQIVND (reference sequence). This CDR3 spans 12 amino acids. V was trimmed by 9 bases and J by 7 bases, leaving 13 bases between them. The specimen was PBMCs or T cells enriched from blood (not recorded which). This receptor was obtained from a man aged 25-45 years who had recovered from COVID-19. This chain connects TRBV19 to TRBJ1-5; D gene unclear. CDR3 in amino acids: CASGYPSQPQHF. CDR3 nucleotide sequence: TGTGCCAGCGGTTATCCATCCCAGCCCCAGCATTTT.